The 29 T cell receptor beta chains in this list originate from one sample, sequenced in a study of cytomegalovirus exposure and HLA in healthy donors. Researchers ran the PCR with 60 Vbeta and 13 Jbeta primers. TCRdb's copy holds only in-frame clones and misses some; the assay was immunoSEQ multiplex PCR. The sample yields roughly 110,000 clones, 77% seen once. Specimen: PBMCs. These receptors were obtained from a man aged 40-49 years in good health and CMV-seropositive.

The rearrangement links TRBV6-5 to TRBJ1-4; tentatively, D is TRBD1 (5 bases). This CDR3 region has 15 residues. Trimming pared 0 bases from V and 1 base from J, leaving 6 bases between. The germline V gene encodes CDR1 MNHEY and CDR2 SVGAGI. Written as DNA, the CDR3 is TGTGCCAGCAGTTACTCGCAGGGAACTAATGAAAAACTGTTTTTT. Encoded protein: CASSYSQGTNEKLFF.

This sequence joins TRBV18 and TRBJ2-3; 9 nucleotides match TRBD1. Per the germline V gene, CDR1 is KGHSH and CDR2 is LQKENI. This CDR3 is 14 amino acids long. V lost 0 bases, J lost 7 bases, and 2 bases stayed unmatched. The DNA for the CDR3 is TGTGCCAGCTCACCACCGACAGGGGGAAATACGCAGTATTTT. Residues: CASSPPTGGNTQYF. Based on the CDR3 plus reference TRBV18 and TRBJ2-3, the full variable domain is NAGVMQNPRHLVRRRGQEARLRCSPMKGHSHVYWYRQLPEEGLKFMVYLQKENIIDESGMPKERFSAEFPKEGPSILRIQQVVRGDSAAYFCASSPPTGGNTQYFGPGTRLTVL.

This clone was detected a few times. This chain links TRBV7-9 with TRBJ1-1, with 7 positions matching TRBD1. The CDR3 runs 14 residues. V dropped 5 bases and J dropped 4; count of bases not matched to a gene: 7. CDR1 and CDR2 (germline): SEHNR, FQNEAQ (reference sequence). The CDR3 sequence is CASSRRDSVTEAFF. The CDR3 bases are TGTGCCAGCAGCCGAAGGGACAGTGTCACTGAAGCTTTCTTT.

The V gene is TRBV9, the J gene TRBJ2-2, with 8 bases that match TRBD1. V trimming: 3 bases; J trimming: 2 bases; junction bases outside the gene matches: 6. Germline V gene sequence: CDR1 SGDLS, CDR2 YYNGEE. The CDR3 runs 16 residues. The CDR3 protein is CASSEDRERNTGELFF. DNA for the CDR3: TGTGCCAGCAGCGAGGACAGGGAACGAAACACCGGGGAGCTGTTTTTT.

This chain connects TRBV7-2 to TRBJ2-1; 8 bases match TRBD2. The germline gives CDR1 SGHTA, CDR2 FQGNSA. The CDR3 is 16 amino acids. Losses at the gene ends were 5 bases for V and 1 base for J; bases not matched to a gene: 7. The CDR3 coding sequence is TGTGCCAGCAGCCCAGCGGTAGCGGGGTCCTACAATGAGCAGTTCTTC. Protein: CASSPAVAGSYNEQFF.

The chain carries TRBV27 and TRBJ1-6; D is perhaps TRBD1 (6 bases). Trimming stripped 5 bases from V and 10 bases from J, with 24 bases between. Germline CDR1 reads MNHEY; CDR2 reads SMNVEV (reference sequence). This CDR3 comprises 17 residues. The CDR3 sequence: CASSPATITGPGSPLHF. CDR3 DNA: TGTGCCAGCAGTCCCGCGACGATTACAGGGCCGGGGTCACCCCTCCACTTT.

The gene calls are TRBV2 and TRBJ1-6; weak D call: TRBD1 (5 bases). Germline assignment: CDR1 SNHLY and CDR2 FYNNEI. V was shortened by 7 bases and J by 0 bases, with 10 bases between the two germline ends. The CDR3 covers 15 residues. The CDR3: CASTEGSSYNSPLHF. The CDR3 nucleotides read TGTGCCAGCACGGAGGGGAGCTCCTATAATTCACCCCTCCACTTT.

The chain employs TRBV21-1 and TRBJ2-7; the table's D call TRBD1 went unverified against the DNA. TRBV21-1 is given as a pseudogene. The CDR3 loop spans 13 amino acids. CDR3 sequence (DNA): TGTGCCAGCAGCCAAGACAGGTATCACGAGCAGTACTTC. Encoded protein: CASSQDRYHEQYF.

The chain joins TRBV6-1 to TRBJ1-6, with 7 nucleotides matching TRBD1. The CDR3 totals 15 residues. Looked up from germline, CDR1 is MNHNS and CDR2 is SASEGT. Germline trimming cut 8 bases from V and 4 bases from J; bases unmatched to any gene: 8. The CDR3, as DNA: TGTGCCAGCTACAGCCGACAGGGTTATAATTCACCCCTCCACTTT. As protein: CASYSRQGYNSPLHF.

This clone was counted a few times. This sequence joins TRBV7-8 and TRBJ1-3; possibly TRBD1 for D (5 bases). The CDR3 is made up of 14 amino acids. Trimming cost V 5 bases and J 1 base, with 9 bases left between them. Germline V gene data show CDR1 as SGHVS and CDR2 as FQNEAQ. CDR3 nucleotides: TGTGCCAGCAGCATGGGGGGATCTGGAAACACCATATATTTT. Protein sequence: CASSMGGSGNTIYF.

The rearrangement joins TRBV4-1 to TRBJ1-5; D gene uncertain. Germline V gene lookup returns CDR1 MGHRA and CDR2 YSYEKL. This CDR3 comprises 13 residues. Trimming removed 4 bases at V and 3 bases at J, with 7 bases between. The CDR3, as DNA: TGCGCCAGCAGCCCACGGGACAATCAGCCCCAGCATTTT. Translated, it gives CASSPRDNQPQHF.

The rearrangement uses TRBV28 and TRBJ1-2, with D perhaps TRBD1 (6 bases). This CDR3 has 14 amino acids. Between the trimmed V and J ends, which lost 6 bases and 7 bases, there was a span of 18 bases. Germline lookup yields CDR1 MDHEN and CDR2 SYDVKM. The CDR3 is CASSPLGGTTGYTF. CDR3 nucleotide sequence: TGTGCCAGCAGCCCCTTGGGGGGGACAACTGGCTACACCTTC.

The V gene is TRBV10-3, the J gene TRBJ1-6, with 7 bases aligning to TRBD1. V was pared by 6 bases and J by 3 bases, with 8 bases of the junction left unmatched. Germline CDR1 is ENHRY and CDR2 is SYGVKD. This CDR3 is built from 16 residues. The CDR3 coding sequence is TGTGCCATCAGGGACGCAGGGGGAGGCTATAATTCACCCCTCCACTTT. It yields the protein CAIRDAGGGYNSPLHF.

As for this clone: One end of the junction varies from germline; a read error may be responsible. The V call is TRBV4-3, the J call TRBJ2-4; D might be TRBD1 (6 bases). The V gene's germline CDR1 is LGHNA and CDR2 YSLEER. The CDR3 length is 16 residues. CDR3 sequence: CASSQDPWDTKNSQYF. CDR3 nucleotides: TGCGCCAGCAGCCAAGACCCTTGGGACACCAAAAACAGTCAGTACTTC.

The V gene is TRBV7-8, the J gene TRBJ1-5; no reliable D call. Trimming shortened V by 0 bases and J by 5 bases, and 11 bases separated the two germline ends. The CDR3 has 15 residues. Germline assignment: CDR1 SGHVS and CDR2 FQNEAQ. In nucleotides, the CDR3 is TGTGCCAGCAGCTTAGCGCGGAGGCGGGATCAGCCCCAGCATTTT. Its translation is CASSLARRRDQPQHF.

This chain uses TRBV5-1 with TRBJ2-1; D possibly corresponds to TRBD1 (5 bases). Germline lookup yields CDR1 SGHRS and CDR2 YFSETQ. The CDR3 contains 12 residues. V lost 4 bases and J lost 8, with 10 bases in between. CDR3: CASSPSRDEQFF. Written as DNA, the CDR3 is TGCGCCAGCAGCCCCAGCAGGGATGAGCAGTTCTTC. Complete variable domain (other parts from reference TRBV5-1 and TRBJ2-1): KAGVTQTPRYLIKTRGQQVTLSCSPISGHRSVSWYQQTPGQGLQFLFEYFSETQRNKGNFPGRFSGRQFSNSRSEMNVSTLELGDSALYLCASSPSRDEQFFGPGTRLTVL.

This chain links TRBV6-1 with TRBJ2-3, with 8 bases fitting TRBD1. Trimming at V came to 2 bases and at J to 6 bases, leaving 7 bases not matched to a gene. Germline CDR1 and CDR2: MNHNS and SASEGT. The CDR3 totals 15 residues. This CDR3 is CASSERGTGPDTQYF. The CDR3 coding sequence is TGTGCCAGCAGTGAAAGGGGGACAGGACCCGATACGCAGTATTTT.

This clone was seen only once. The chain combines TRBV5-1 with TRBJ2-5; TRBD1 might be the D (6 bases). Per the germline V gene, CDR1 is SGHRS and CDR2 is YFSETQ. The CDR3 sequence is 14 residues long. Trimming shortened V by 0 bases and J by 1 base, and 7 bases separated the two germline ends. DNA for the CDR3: TGCGCCAGCAGCTTGGGGACAGCCCAAGAGACCCAGTACTTC. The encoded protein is CASSLGTAQETQYF.

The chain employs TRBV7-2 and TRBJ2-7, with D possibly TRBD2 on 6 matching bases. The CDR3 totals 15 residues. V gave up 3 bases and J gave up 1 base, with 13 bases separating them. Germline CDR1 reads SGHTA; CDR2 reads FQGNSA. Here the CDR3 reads CASSFDLGTSYEQYF. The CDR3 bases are TGTGCCAGCAGCTTCGACCTGGGGACTTCCTACGAGCAGTACTTC.

The CDR3 spells CASSETGLGNTIYF. The CDR3 bases are TGTGCCAGCAGCGAGACAGGGCTTGGAAACACCATATATTTT. The V call is TRBV5-4, the J call TRBJ1-3; 7 bases fit TRBD1. V shed 4 bases and J 3 bases; nucleotides not matched to a gene: 4. Germline V gene lookup returns CDR1 SGHNT and CDR2 YYREEE (reference sequence). The CDR3 runs to 14 residues.

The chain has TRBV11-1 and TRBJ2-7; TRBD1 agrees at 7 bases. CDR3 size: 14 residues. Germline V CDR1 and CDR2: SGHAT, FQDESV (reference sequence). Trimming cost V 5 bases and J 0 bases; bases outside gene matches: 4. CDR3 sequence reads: CASSRDRYSYEQYF. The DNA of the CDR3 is TGTGCCAGCAGCCGGGACAGATACTCCTACGAGCAGTACTTC.

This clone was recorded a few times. The chain's CDR3 is CASSVGTSGGDNEQFF. The CDR3 nucleotides are TGTGCCAGCAGTGTCGGGACTAGCGGGGGGGACAATGAGCAGTTCTTC. V gene TRBV6-4 combines with J gene TRBJ2-1, with 16 bases matching TRBD2. In germline, CDR1 is MRHNA, CDR2 SNTAGT. V gave up 4 bases and J gave up 5 bases; unmatched junction bases: 2. This CDR3 has 16 amino acids.

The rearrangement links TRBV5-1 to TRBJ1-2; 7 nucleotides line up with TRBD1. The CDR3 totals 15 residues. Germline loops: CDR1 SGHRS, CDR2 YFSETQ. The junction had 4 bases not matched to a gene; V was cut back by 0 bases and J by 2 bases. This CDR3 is CASSLGDSRNYGYTF. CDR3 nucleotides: TGCGCCAGCAGCTTGGGGGACAGTCGAAACTATGGCTACACCTTC. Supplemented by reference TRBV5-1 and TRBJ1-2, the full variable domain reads KAGVTQTPRYLIKTRGQQVTLSCSPISGHRSVSWYQQTPGQGLQFLFEYFSETQRNKGNFPGRFSGRQFSNSRSEMNVSTLELGDSALYLCASSLGDSRNYGYTFGSGTRLTVV.

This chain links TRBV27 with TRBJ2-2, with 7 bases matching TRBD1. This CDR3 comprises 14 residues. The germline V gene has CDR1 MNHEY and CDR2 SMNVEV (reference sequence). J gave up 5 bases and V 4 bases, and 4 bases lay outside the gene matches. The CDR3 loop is CASSWDRETGELFF. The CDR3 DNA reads TGTGCCAGCAGTTGGGACAGAGAGACCGGGGAGCTGTTTTTT.

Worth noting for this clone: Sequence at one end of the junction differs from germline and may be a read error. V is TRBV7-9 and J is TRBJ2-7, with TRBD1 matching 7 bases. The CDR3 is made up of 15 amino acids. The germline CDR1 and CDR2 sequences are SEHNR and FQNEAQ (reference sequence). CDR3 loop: CSSSLVTGLPGEQYF. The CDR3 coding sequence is TGTTCCAGCAGCTTAGTGACAGGGTTACCTGGCGAGCAGTACTTC. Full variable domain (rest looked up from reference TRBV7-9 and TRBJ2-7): DTGVSQNPRHKITKRGQNVTFRCDPISEHNRLYWYRQTLGQGPEFLTYFQNEAQLEKSRLLSDRFSAERPKGSFSTLEIQRTEQGDSAMYLCSSSLVTGLPGEQYFGPGTRLTVT.

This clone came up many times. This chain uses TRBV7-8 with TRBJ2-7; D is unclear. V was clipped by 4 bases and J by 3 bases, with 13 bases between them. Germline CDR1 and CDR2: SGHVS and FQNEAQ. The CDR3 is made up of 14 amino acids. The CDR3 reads CASSSLGRNYEQYF. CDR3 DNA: TGTGCCAGCAGCTCCCTCGGCAGGAACTACGAGCAGTACTTC.

The CDR3 region is CASSVSGTGSFYYGYTF. In DNA form, the CDR3 reads TGTGCCAGCAGTGTTTCCGGGACAGGGTCCTTTTACTATGGCTACACCTTC. V and J are TRBV6-1 and TRBJ1-2; 9 bases fit TRBD1. V lost 4 bases to trimming and J lost 3 bases; unmatched junction nucleotides: 12. The germline V gene has CDR1 MNHNS and CDR2 SASEGT. The CDR3 extends over 17 amino acids.

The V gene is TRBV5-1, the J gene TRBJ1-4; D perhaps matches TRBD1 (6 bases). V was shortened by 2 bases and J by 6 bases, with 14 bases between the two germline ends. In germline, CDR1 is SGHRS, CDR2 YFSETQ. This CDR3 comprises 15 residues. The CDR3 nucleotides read TGCGCCAGCAGCTTCGGACAGTCGGGCGATGAAAAACTGTTTTTT. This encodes CASSFGQSGDEKLFF. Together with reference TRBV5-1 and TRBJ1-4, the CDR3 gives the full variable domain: KAGVTQTPRYLIKTRGQQVTLSCSPISGHRSVSWYQQTPGQGLQFLFEYFSETQRNKGNFPGRFSGRQFSNSRSEMNVSTLELGDSALYLCASSFGQSGDEKLFFGSGTQLSVL.

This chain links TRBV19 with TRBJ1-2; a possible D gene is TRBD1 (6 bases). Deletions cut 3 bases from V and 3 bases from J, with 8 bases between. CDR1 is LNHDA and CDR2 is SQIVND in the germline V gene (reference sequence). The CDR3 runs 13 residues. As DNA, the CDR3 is TGTGCCAGTAGTATCTCAGGGGACTATGGCTACACCTTC. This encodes CASSISGDYGYTF.